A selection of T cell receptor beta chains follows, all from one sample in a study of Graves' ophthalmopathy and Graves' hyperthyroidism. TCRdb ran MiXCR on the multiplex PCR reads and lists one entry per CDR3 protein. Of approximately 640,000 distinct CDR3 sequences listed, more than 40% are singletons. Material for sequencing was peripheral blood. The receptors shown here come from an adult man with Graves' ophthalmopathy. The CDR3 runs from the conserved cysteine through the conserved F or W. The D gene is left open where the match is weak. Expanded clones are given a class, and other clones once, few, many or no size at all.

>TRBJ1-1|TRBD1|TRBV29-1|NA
CSVSGGGTEAFF
TGCAGCGTTTCAGGGGGGGGCACTGAAGCTTTCTTT
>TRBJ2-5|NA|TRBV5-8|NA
CASSDRGSSVETQYF
TGTGCCAGCAGCGACCGGGGTTCTAGCGTCGAGACCCAGTACTTC
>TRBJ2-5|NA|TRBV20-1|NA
CSARDVTVQETQYF
TGCAGTGCTAGAGATGTGACAGTCCAAGAGACTCAGTACTTC
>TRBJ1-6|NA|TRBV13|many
CASSPGQSKNSPLHF
TGTGCCAGCAGCCCCGGACAGTCCAAGAATTCACCCCTCCACTTT
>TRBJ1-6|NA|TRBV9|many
CASSPRGSQNSPLHF
TGTGCCAGCAGCCCTCGCGGGAGTCAGAATTCACCCCTCCACTTT
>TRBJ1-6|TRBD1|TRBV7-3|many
CASRSGTANSPLHF
TGTGCCAGCAGATCCGGGACAGCGAATTCACCCCTCCACTTT
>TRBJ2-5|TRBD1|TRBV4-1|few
CASSQVDRGIRETQYF
TGCGCCAGCAGCCAAGTGGACAGGGGAATACGGGAGACCCAGTACTTC
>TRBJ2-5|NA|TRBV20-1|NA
CSARLAQETQYF
TGCAGTGCTAGACTAGCGCAAGAGACCCAGTACTTC
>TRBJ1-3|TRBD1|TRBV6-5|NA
CASSYATGNSGNTIYF
TGTGCCAGCAGTTACGCGACAGGGAACTCTGGAAACACCATATATTTT
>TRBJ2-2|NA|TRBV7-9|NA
CASSEYPRALGPTGELFF
TGTGCCAGCAGTGAATACCCCCGCGCTTTGGGACCCACCGGGGAGCTGTTTTTT
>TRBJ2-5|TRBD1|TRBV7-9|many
CASSSSLGTGLETQYF
TGTGCCAGCAGCTCGTCCCTTGGGACAGGGTTAGAGACCCAGTACTTC
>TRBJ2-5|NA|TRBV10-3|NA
CASSSSANQYF
TGTGCCAGCAGTTCCTCGGCGAACCAGTACTTC
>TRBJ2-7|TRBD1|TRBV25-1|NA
CASSVSGTGRYEQYF
TGTGCCAGCAGTGTCTCCGGGACAGGGCGTTACGAGCAGTACTTC
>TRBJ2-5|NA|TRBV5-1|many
CASSLTGGIQETQYF
TGTGCCAGCAGCCTGACCGGGGGTATCCAAGAGACCCAGTACTTC
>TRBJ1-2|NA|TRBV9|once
CASSVGGERTNYGYTF
TGTGCCAGCAGCGTAGGGGGAGAGAGAACTAACTATGGCTACACCTTC
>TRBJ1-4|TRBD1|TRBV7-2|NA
CASSLGQDPPLFF
TGTGCCAGCAGCTTGGGACAGGATCCCCCGCTGTTTTTT
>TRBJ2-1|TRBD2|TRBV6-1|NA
CAISAVVAGGRNEQFF
TGTGCCATCAGTGCGGTAGTAGCGGGGGGTCGGAATGAGCAGTTCTTC
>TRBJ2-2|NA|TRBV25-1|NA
CASGGHTGELFF
TGTGCCAGCGGAGGGCACACCGGGGAGCTGTTTTTT
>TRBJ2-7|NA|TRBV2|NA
CASSESRAPSLYEQYF
TGTGCCAGCAGTGAATCGCGGGCCCCGTCCCTCTACGAGCAGTACTTC
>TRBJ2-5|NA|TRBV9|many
CASSASGTAKETQYF
TGTGCCAGCAGTGCAAGCGGGACAGCAAAAGAGACCCAGTACTTC
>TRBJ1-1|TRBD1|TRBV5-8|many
CASSLTTGSSRAFF
TGTGCCAGCAGCCTCACGACAGGGAGCAGTAGAGCTTTCTTT
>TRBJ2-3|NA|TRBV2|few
CASSESDPTQYF
TGTGCCAGCAGTGAATCGGACCCTACGCAGTATTTT